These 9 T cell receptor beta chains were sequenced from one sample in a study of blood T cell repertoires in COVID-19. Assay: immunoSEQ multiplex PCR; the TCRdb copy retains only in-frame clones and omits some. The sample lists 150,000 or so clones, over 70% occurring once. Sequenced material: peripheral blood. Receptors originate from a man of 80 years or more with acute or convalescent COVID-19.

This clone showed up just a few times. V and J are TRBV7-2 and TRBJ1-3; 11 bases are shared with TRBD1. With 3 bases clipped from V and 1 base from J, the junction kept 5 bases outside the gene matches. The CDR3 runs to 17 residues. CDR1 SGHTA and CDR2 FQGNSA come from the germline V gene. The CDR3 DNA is TGTGCCAGCAGCTTTTCCGGGACAGGGGGATCTGGAAACACCATATATTTT. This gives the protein CASSFSGTGGSGNTIYF.

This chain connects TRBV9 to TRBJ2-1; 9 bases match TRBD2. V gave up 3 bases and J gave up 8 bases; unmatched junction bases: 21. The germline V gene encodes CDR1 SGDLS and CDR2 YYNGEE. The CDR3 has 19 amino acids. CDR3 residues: CASSATSGWSGGLFDEQFF. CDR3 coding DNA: TGTGCCAGCAGCGCGACTTCAGGGTGGAGCGGGGGGTTATTTGATGAGCAGTTCTTC.

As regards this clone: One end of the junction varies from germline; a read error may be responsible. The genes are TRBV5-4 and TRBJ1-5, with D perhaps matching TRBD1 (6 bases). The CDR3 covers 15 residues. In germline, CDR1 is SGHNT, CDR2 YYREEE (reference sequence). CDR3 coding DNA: TGTGCCAGCAGCTTGGACAGGGCGAGCAGTCAGCCCCAGCATTTT. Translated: CASSLDRASSQPQHF.

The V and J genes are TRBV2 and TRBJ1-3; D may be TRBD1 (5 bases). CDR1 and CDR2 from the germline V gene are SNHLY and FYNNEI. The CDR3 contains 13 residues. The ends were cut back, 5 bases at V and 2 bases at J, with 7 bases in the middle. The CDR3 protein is CASSQTAGNTIYF. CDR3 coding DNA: TGTGCCAGCAGTCAGACAGCTGGAAACACCATATATTTT.

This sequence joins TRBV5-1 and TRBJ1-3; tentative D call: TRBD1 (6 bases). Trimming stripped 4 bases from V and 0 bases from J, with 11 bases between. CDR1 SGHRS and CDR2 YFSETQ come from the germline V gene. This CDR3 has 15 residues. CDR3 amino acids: CASSMGQSSGNTIYF. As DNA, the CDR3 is TGCGCCAGCAGCATGGGACAAAGCTCTGGAAACACCATATATTTT.

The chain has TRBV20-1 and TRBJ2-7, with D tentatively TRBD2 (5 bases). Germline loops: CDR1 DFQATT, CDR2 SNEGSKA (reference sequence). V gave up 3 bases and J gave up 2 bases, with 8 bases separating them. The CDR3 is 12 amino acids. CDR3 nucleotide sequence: TGCAGTGCTAGTAAGGAGGCCTACGAGCAGTACTTC. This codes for CSASKEAYEQYF.

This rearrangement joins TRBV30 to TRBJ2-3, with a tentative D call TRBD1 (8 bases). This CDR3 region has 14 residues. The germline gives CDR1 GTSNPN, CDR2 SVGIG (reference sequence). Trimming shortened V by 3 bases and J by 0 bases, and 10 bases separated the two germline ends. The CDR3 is CAWRQGGSTDTQYF. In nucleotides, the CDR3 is TGTGCCTGGAGACAGGGGGGGAGCACAGATACGCAGTATTTT.

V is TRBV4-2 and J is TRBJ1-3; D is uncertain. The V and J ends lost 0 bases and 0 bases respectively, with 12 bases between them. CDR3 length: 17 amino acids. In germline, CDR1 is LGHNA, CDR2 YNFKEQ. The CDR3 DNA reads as TGTGCCAGCAGCCAAGAGTATTCAGGAACCTCTGGAAACACCATATATTTT. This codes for CASSQEYSGTSGNTIYF.

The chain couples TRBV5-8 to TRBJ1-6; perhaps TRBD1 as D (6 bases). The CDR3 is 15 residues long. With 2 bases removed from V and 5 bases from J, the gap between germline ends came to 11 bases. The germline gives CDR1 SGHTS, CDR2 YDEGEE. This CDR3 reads CASSFQGLDNSPLHF. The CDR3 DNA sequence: TGTGCCAGCAGCTTTCAGGGGTTGGATAATTCACCCCTCCACTTT.